This T cell receptor (beta chain) is drawn from a study of blood T cells in healthy people across ages. This CDR3 has 14 amino acids. V was cut by 0 bases and J by 0 bases, with 5 bases left in between. Germline-derived CDR1 and CDR2 are SGHDN and FVKESK. Through a sample-barcoded 5' primer and a J-beta primer mix, a second PCR was run for about 7 to 12 cycles. TCRdb reprocessed the 5' RACE reads with MiXCR, giving one entry per CDR3 protein. The sample yields about 970,000 distinct CDR3 sequences, roughly half seen once. The TCR comes from a woman aged 60-70 years in good health. Source material: blood. The chain links TRBV14 to TRBJ1-2, with no clear D. In DNA, the CDR3 is TGTGCCAGCAGCCAAGATTTCGCTAACTATGGCTACACCTTC. This gives the protein CASSQDFANYGYTF.